The clone carrying this TCR beta chain is medium-sized (0.01 to 0.1%) within its sample. Construction of the TCRbeta library involved unique molecular identifiers. Via MiXCR, TCRdb re-called the PCR reads, giving one row per CDR3 protein. Of about 100,000 distinct CDR3 sequences in the sample, around 7% were seen once. The source of the sample is a study of T-cell reconstitution after alpha-beta-depleted transplantation in children. This CDR3 has 14 residues. J lost 2 bases, V lost 6 bases, and 3 bases had no gene match. The germline CDR1 and CDR2 sequences are SGHRS and YFSETQ. V is TRBV5-1 and J is TRBJ2-2, with 8 bases matching TRBD1. This receptor was obtained from a boy younger than 10 with acute lymphoblastic leukemia, due to receive a stem cell transplant. Sequenced material: PBMCs, taken before TCRalphabeta/CD19-depleted stem cell transplant. The CDR3 reads CASMGQVNTGELFF. The CDR3 DNA is TGCGCCAGCATGGGACAGGTTAACACCGGGGAGCTGTTTTTT.